Presented here are 23 T cell receptor beta chains from one specimen sequenced in a study of cytomegalovirus exposure and HLA in healthy donors. The assay was immunoSEQ multiplex PCR, and TCRdb's table has in-frame clones only and misses some. Among about 180,000 clones, roughly 85% were seen once, and the ten largest hold 16%. Material for sequencing was PBMCs. The receptors here all came from a man younger than 30 in good health and CMV-seropositive.

As for this clone: This same CDR3 is encoded by further DNA sequences in the sample. The chain carries TRBV5-1 and TRBJ2-3; 9 positions agree with TRBD2. The CDR3 sequence is 15 residues long. Germline assignment: CDR1 SGHRS and CDR2 YFSETQ. The J segment lost 3 bases and the V segment lost 2 bases, leaving 4 bases of the junction unmatched. The CDR3 sequence: CASSLAGGPTDTQYF. Written as DNA, the CDR3 is TGCGCCAGCAGCTTAGCGGGAGGCCCAACAGATACGCAGTATTTT.

J is TRBJ2-5 and V is TRBV5-1; the D gene is possibly TRBD2 (6 bases). Germline values: CDR1 SGHRS, CDR2 YFSETQ. V lost 4 bases and J 2 bases, leaving 12 bases between the germline ends. The CDR3 is 14 amino acids. CDR3 loop: CASSVSSAQETQYF. The CDR3, as DNA: TGCGCCAGCAGCGTGTCTAGCGCGCAAGAGACCCAGTACTTC.

The J gene is TRBJ2-2, the V gene TRBV27; D is uncertain. Germline values: CDR1 MNHEY, CDR2 SMNVEV (reference sequence). This CDR3 has 13 amino acids. V was clipped by 5 bases and J by 2 bases, with 6 bases between them. The CDR3 nucleotides are TGTGCCAGCAGTCCACTAAACACCGGGGAGCTGTTTTTT. As protein: CASSPLNTGELFF.

The chain is built from TRBV28 and TRBJ1-3, with D possibly TRBD1 on 6 matching bases. The CDR3 runs to 14 residues. V was trimmed by 11 bases and J by 0 bases, leaving 14 bases between them. The germline gives CDR1 MDHEN, CDR2 SYDVKM. The DNA for the CDR3 is TGTGCCTCTACCCCAGGGGACTCTGGAAACACCATATATTTT. Protein product: CASTPGDSGNTIYF.

The chain links TRBV5-1 to TRBJ1-2, with TRBD1 matching 7 bases. Trimming cost V 3 bases and J 2 bases; bases outside gene matches: 4. CDR3 size: 14 residues. Germline V gene lookup returns CDR1 SGHRS and CDR2 YFSETQ. CDR3 sequence: CASSSPTGNYGYTF. CDR3 sequence (DNA): TGCGCCAGCAGCTCTCCGACAGGGAACTATGGCTACACCTTC.

CDR3 protein: CASGLGGGANEQFF. The CDR3 region has the DNA TGTGCTAGTGGTTTGGGCGGGGGGGCCAATGAGCAGTTCTTC. This chain links TRBV12-5 with TRBJ2-1, with 9 nucleotides matching TRBD2. Germline lookup yields CDR1 LGHNT and CDR2 FRNRAP. V lost 1 base to trimming and J lost 6 bases; unmatched junction nucleotides: 1. The CDR3 sequence is 14 residues long.

In its sample, this clone was seen a few times. V is TRBV28 and J is TRBJ2-1; a weak D match, TRBD1 (6 bases). This CDR3 is 17 amino acids long. CDR1 is MDHEN, CDR2 SYDVKM, per germline. Trimming stripped 2 bases from V and 7 bases from J, with 21 bases between. The DNA of the CDR3 is TGTGCCAGCAGTTTAATCCCGCTCAGGGGCGAACGGAATGAGCAGTTCTTC. It encodes CASSLIPLRGERNEQFF.

The V gene is TRBV19, the J gene TRBJ2-7; TRBD2 matches 7 bases. The CDR3 runs to 14 residues. CDR1 and CDR2 from the germline V gene are LNHDA and SQIVND (reference sequence). J was trimmed by 2 bases and V by 9 bases; bases with no gene match: 10. The chain's CDR3 is CASQVQRGPYEQYF. The CDR3 nucleotides read TGTGCCAGCCAGGTCCAGCGGGGACCCTACGAGCAGTACTTC. The entire variable domain, with the rest obtained from reference TRBV19 and TRBJ2-7, is as follows: DGGITQSPKYLFRKEGQNVTLSCEQNLNHDAMYWYRQDPGQGLRLIYYSQIVNDFQKGDIAEGYSVSREKKESFPLTVTSAQKNPTAFYLCASQVQRGPYEQYFGPGTRLTVT.

The rearrangement uses TRBV7-8 and TRBJ2-1; 8 bases fit TRBD2. J was trimmed by 8 bases and V by 5 bases; bases with no gene match: 14. Germline V gene sequence: CDR1 SGHVS, CDR2 FQNEAQ. The CDR3 covers 16 residues. Written as DNA, the CDR3 is TGTGCCAGCAGCCCGGTAGGGACTAGGTCAATCGATGAGCAGTTCTTC. This translates into CASSPVGTRSIDEQFF.

This rearrangement joins TRBV4-1 to TRBJ1-1; D is unresolved. CDR3 length: 14 residues. Germline CDR1 reads MGHRA; CDR2 reads YSYEKL. Trimming removed 2 bases from V and 0 bases from J, with 7 bases in between. CDR3 DNA: TGCGCCAGCAGCCAATTGTACATGAACACTGAAGCTTTCTTT. Encoded protein: CASSQLYMNTEAFF.

This chain links TRBV7-2 with TRBJ2-6, with D perhaps matching TRBD2 (5 bases). The CDR3 totals 14 residues. Germline CDR1 SGHTA, CDR2 FQGNSA. V lost 0 bases to trimming and J lost 15 bases, with 15 bases between them. CDR3 bases: TGTGCCAGCAGCTTAGCGAGCGGCCCCAGCCCCCTGACTTTC. This encodes CASSLASGPSPLTF.

This chain uses TRBV5-1 with TRBJ2-5, with D hard to call. Germline values: CDR1 SGHRS, CDR2 YFSETQ. The V gene lost 1 base and the J gene lost 5 bases, with 12 bases spanning the gap. CDR3 length equals 14 residues. CDR3 loop: CASSLINPEETQYF. CDR3 nucleotides: TGCGCCAGCAGCTTGATTAACCCGGAGGAGACCCAGTACTTC.

On this clone: The sample holds other DNA sequences that translate to the same CDR3. Here the CDR3 reads CASSPGQVQETQYF. Here the CDR3 DNA reads TGTGCCAGCAGCCCCGGACAGGTCCAAGAGACCCAGTACTTC. V gene TRBV9 combines with J gene TRBJ2-5; 7 nucleotides agree with TRBD1. The CDR3 loop spans 14 amino acids. Germline loops: CDR1 SGDLS, CDR2 YYNGEE. J lost 1 base, V lost 4 bases, and 4 bases had no gene match.

The V gene is TRBV28, the J gene TRBJ1-2, with TRBD1 matching 8 bases. The CDR3 spans 15 residues. The V gene end was trimmed by 5 bases and the J gene end by 2 bases; junction bases not matched to a gene: 7. The germline V gene has CDR1 MDHEN and CDR2 SYDVKM. The CDR3: CASSHPRTGNYGYTF. The CDR3 DNA is TGTGCCAGCAGTCATCCAAGGACAGGGAACTATGGCTACACCTTC.

The genes are TRBV19 and TRBJ1-1, with D possibly matching TRBD1 (6 bases). This CDR3 has 14 residues. V dropped 3 bases and J dropped 2 bases, with 10 bases sitting between them. Germline loops: CDR1 LNHDA, CDR2 SQIVND (reference sequence). The CDR3 region has the DNA TGTGCCAGTAGTATGGACAGCGCTAACACTGAAGCTTTCTTT. Protein: CASSMDSANTEAFF.

The chain recombines TRBV27 with TRBJ2-1; the D gene is possibly TRBD2 (6 bases). This CDR3 contains 15 residues. Germline lookup yields CDR1 MNHEY and CDR2 SMNVEV (reference sequence). The V gene lost 7 bases and the J gene lost 3 bases, with 16 bases spanning the gap. The CDR3 DNA follows: TGTGCCAGCAAACGGGCGGGGTCTTTCTACAATGAGCAGTTCTTC. This gives the protein CASKRAGSFYNEQFF.

This rearrangement joins TRBV28 to TRBJ2-7; D is perhaps TRBD2 (6 bases). The CDR3 spans 14 residues. V was pared by 3 bases and J by 2 bases, with 11 bases between. In germline, CDR1 is MDHEN, CDR2 SYDVKM. DNA for the CDR3: TGTGCCAGCAGTTTGAGGAGGGTCGCCTACGAGCAGTACTTC. Amino acids: CASSLRRVAYEQYF.

The V call is TRBV27, the J call TRBJ2-6; the match to TRBD1 covers 7 bases. Germline CDR1 and CDR2: MNHEY and SMNVEV (reference sequence). V lost 5 bases to trimming and J lost 0 bases; unmatched junction nucleotides: 10. This CDR3 has 18 amino acids. The CDR3, as DNA: TGTGCCAGCAGTCCCCGAGGGGACAGTGGCTCTGGGGCCAACGTCCTGACTTTC. Amino acid sequence: CASSPRGDSGSGANVLTF. The whole variable domain, filled in from reference TRBV27 and TRBJ2-6, reads EAQVTQNPRYLITVTGKKLTVTCSQNMNHEYMSWYRQDPGLGLRQIYYSMNVEVTDKGDVPEGYKVSRKEKRNFPLILESPSPNQTSLYFCASSPRGDSGSGANVLTFGAGSRLTVL.

This clone occurred once. The rearrangement joins TRBV4-1 to TRBJ2-7, with 9 bases identical to TRBD1. CDR1 is MGHRA, CDR2 YSYEKL, per germline. This CDR3 comprises 13 residues. Trimming took 4 bases from V and 7 from J; bases not matched to a gene: 5. CDR3 sequence reads: CASSPGTGFEQYF. CDR3 coding DNA: TGCGCCAGCAGCCCTGGGACAGGGTTTGAGCAGTACTTC.

The chain has TRBV7-9 and TRBJ1-6, with D possibly being TRBD1 (5 bases). The CDR3 sequence is 12 residues long. Germline CDR1 and CDR2: SEHNR and FQNEAQ (reference sequence). Trimming shortened V by 1 base and J by 11 bases, and 6 bases separated the two germline ends. CDR3: CASSLGRAPLHF. CDR3 nucleotides: TGTGCCAGCAGCTTAGGCAGGGCACCCCTCCACTTT.

J is TRBJ2-1 and V is TRBV5-1; 7 bases agree with TRBD2. Germline trimming cut 0 bases from V and 3 bases from J; bases unmatched to any gene: 6. The length of the CDR3 is 16 residues. Germline values: CDR1 SGHRS, CDR2 YFSETQ. CDR3 in DNA: TGCGCCAGCAGCTTGGATCTATCGGGGGGCTACAATGAGCAGTTCTTC. Protein sequence: CASSLDLSGGYNEQFF.

This chain links TRBV5-1 with TRBJ1-1, with no clear D. The CDR3 loop spans 12 amino acids. Trimming cost V 4 bases and J 0 bases, with 4 bases left between them. Per the germline V gene, CDR1 is SGHRS and CDR2 is YFSETQ. Here the CDR3 DNA reads TGCGCCAGCAGCACAGTGAACACTGAAGCTTTCTTT. It codes for CASSTVNTEAFF.

Only one count was recorded for this clone. The chain is built from TRBV2 and TRBJ2-1, with 11 bases matching TRBD2. Per the germline V gene, CDR1 is SNHLY and CDR2 is FYNNEI. V dropped 9 bases and J dropped 6; count of bases not matched to a gene: 7. This CDR3 has 14 residues. The CDR3 region is CASGLAGGTNEQFF. DNA of the CDR3: TGTGCCAGTGGGCTAGCGGGGGGAACCAATGAGCAGTTCTTC.